Presented here are 8 T cell receptor beta chains from one specimen sequenced in a study of chemoradiotherapy in HPV16-positive cancers. The protocol was immunoSEQ multiplex PCR, while the TCRdb copy is restricted to in-frame clones and leaves out a portion. The data contain around 5,700 clones, 86% of them seen just once; the ten biggest clones take up over 2%. The starting material was tumor tissue, obtained from a patient who underwent chemoradiotherapy. The receptors were gathered from a human donor with HPV-associated anogenital cancer.

The V gene is TRBV30, the J gene TRBJ2-2, with 7 bases matching TRBD2. V shed 0 bases, J shed 4 bases, and the junction held 8 bases outside the gene matches. CDR3 length: 16 amino acids. Germline-derived CDR1 and CDR2 are GTSNPN and SVGIG (reference sequence). CDR3 nucleotides: TGTGCCTGGAGTGTACGGGTGGGAGGGGCCACCGGGGAGCTGTTTTTT. Its protein is CAWSVRVGGATGELFF.

The chain carries TRBV6-6 and TRBJ2-3; D perhaps matches TRBD2 (6 bases). The CDR3 spans 13 residues. The germline gives CDR1 MNHNY, CDR2 SVGAGI (reference sequence). V lost 7 bases and J lost 3, with 11 bases in between. DNA of the CDR3: TGTGCCAGCACCGGTAGCGGTACAGATACGCAGTATTTT. Translation: CASTGSGTDTQYF.

J is TRBJ1-2 and V is TRBV9; a weak D match, TRBD1 (6 bases). Germline values: CDR1 SGDLS, CDR2 YYNGEE. CDR3 length equals 14 residues. V was trimmed by 4 bases and J by 4 bases, leaving 14 bases between them. The chain's CDR3 is CASSPHGGPYGYTF. The CDR3 DNA reads as TGTGCCAGCAGCCCCCATGGGGGCCCCTATGGCTACACCTTC.

CDR3 region: CASSLAASKGTDTQYF. DNA of the CDR3: TGTGCCAGCAGCTTAGCTGCCTCGAAGGGAACAGATACGCAGTATTTT. The chain is built from TRBV7-2 and TRBJ2-3; no firm D call. The ends were cut back, 0 bases at V and 3 bases at J, with 13 bases in the middle. Looked up from germline, CDR1 is SGHTA and CDR2 is FQGNSA. This CDR3 is built from 16 residues.

This sequence joins TRBV6-6 and TRBJ2-3; 10 bases fit TRBD1. The CDR3 contains 16 residues. V was pared by 5 bases and J by 2 bases, with 7 bases of the junction left unmatched. Germline V gene lookup returns CDR1 MNHNY and CDR2 SVGAGI (reference sequence). CDR3 residues: CASSRDRGRITDTQYF. Here the CDR3 DNA reads TGTGCCAGCAGTCGCGACAGGGGGCGGATCACAGATACGCAGTATTTT.

The chain employs TRBV5-1 and TRBJ2-3; 12 nucleotides align to TRBD2. This CDR3 has 18 residues. Unmatched junction bases numbered 10, after V lost 3 bases and J lost 2 bases. Germline values: CDR1 SGHRS, CDR2 YFSETQ. The CDR3, as DNA: TGCGCCAGCAGCTCCTGGACTAGCGGGAAAACCTACACAGATACGCAGTATTTT. This gives the protein CASSSWTSGKTYTDTQYF.

This chain links TRBV4-1 with TRBJ1-5, with TRBD1 matching 8 bases. Germline assignment: CDR1 MGHRA and CDR2 YSYEKL. Unmatched junction bases numbered 5, after V lost 1 base and J lost 3 bases. The CDR3 covers 16 residues. CDR3 in amino acids: CASSQGTGTFNQPQHF. The CDR3 coding sequence is TGCGCCAGCAGCCAAGGGACAGGGACATTCAATCAGCCCCAGCATTTT.

This chain uses TRBV6-5 with TRBJ2-1, with D possibly being TRBD1 or TRBD2 (5 bases each). Trimming removed 3 bases from V and 5 bases from J, with 11 bases in between. Looked up from germline, CDR1 is MNHEY and CDR2 is SVGAGI. CDR3 size: 14 residues. CDR3 region: CASSYGGRHNEQFF. The CDR3 DNA is TGTGCCAGCAGTTATGGGGGAAGGCACAATGAGCAGTTCTTC.